The 5 T cell receptor beta chains given below trace back to one sample, sequenced in a study of T-cell reconstitution after alpha-beta-depleted transplantation in children (TCRdb year 2016). Library prep was done by PCR. TCRdb lists the instrument as Illumina HiSeq 2500. Molecular barcoding was employed in the preparation of TCR libraries, with unique molecular identifiers being used to normalize TCRbeta repertoire quantification. In-frame beta chains were kept once TCRdb had trimmed the public reads at Q25 with fastp and called clones with MiXCR. Rows merge per CDR3 protein into single entries with the most common DNA and genes. The sample table contains hundreds of thousands of distinct CDR3 sequences; only one count was recorded for 12% of them. Around 2.5% of the sample belongs to the ten largest clones. The sequenced sample was PBMCs from the stem cell graft donor, obtained from the stem cell graft. The source of these receptors is a human donor who donated a stem cell graft to a child with acute lymphoblastic leukemia.

This clonotype was detected many times. This sequence joins TRBV11-1 and TRBJ2-1, with D possibly being TRBD1 (8 bases). Between the trimmed V and J ends, which lost 5 bases and 2 bases, there was a span of 16 bases. The germline gives CDR1 SGHAT, CDR2 FQDESV (reference sequence). CDR3 size: 16 residues. CDR3 DNA: TGTGCCAGCAGCCGAGGACAGGGAGGGACCTACAATGAGCAGTTCTTC. Protein sequence: CASSRGQGGTYNEQFF.

This clonotype was observed many times. The chain's CDR3 is CAWSLGSNQPQHF. The CDR3 bases are TGTGCCTGGAGTCTGGGAAGCAATCAGCCCCAGCATTTT. This chain links TRBV30 with TRBJ1-5; D is uncertain. V lost 2 bases to trimming and J lost 1 base, with 6 bases between them. In germline, CDR1 is GTSNPN, CDR2 SVGIG (reference sequence). This CDR3 region has 13 residues.

This clonotype was observed at least ten times. The rearrangement uses TRBV12-3 or TRBV12-4 and TRBJ2-3; D is possibly TRBD1 (6 bases). The V end lost 5 bases, the J end lost 1 base, and 19 bases lay between the germline ends. The CDR3 covers 17 residues. In DNA form, the CDR3 reads TGTGCCAGCAGTCCCGGAACAGGGCAAGCGGGCACAGATACGCAGTATTTT. Its translation is CASSPGTGQAGTDTQYF.

This clonotype was recorded many times. V is TRBV6-2 or TRBV6-3 and J is TRBJ2-2, with D uncertain. V was cut by 7 bases and J by 4 bases, with 7 bases left in between. The CDR3 consists of 12 residues. From germline, CDR1 is MNHEY and CDR2 SVGEGT. The CDR3 region is CASTVGTGELFF. CDR3 bases: TGTGCCAGCACTGTTGGCACCGGGGAGCTGTTTTTT.

This clonotype was counted at least ten times. The chain has TRBV7-9 and TRBJ2-1, with 8 nucleotides matching TRBD2. CDR1 is SEHNR and CDR2 is FQNEAQ in the germline V gene (reference sequence). The CDR3 spans 16 residues. V dropped 4 bases and J dropped 2; count of bases not matched to a gene: 7. The CDR3 region has the DNA TGTGCCAGCAGCTACTCAGCGGGAGTGACCTACAATGAGCAGTTCTTC. This translates into CASSYSAGVTYNEQFF. Combining the CDR3 with reference TRBV7-9 and TRBJ2-1 gives the whole variable domain DTGVSQNPRHKITKRGQNVTFRCDPISEHNRLYWYRQTLGQGPEFLTYFQNEAQLEKSRLLSDRFSAERPKGSFSTLEIQRTEQGDSAMYLCASSYSAGVTYNEQFFGPGTRLTVL.